The TCR beta chain described here comes from a study of CD4+ T cells in melanoma. TCRdb's copy holds only in-frame clones and misses some; the assay was immunoSEQ multiplex PCR. Of 13,000 or so clones in the sample, approximately 62% were seen once. Germline CDR1 and CDR2: GTSNPN and SVGIG (reference sequence). V lost 3 bases to trimming and J lost 0 bases, with 11 bases between them. CDR3 length equals 15 residues. The rearrangement uses TRBV30 and TRBJ1-4; D gene unclear. The source material was cells from a culture (not recorded whether cultured in vitro). The source is a human donor with melanoma. The CDR3 DNA reads TGTGCCTGGAGGGACGACGGGGCAACTAATGAAAAACTGTTTTTT. This sequence encodes CAWRDDGATNEKLFF.